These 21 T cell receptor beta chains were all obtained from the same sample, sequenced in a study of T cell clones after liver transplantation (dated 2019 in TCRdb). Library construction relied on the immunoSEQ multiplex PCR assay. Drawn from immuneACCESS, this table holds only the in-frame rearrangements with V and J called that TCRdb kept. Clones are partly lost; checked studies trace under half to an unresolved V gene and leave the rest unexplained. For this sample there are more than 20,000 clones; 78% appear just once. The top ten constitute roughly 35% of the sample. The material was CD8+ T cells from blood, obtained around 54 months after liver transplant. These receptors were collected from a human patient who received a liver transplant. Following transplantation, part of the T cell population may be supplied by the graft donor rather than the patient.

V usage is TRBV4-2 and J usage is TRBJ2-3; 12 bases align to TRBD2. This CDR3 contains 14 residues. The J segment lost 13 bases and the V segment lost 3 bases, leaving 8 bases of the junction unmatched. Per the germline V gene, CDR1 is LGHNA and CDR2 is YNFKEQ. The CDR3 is CASSHQNLAGGEYF. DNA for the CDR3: TGTGCCAGCAGCCACCAAAATCTAGCGGGGGGGGAGTATTTT.

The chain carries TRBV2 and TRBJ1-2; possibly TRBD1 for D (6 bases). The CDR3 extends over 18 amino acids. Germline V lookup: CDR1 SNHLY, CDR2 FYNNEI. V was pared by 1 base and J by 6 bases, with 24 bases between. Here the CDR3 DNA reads TGTGCCAGCAGTGAAGAGTTTGCGGTGAGACAGGACCGCCATGGCTACACCTTC. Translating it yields CASSEEFAVRQDRHGYTF.

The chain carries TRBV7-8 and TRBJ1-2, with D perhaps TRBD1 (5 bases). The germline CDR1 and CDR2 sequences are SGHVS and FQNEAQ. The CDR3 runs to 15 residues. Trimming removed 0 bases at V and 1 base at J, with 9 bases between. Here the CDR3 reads CASSLAGGGNYGYTF. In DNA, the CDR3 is TGTGCCAGCAGCTTAGCCGGGGGAGGTAACTATGGCTACACCTTC.

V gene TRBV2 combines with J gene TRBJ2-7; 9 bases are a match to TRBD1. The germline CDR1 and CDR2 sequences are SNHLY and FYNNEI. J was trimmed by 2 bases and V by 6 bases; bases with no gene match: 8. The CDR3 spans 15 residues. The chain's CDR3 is CASSDRGSDPYEQYF. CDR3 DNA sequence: TGTGCCAGCAGCGACAGGGGGTCAGACCCCTACGAGCAGTACTTC.

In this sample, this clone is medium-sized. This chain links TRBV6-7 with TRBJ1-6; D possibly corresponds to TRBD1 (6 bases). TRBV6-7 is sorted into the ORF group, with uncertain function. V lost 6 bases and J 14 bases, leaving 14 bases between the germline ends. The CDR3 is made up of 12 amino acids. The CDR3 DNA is TGTGCCAGCAGGGGGGCCGGTGAGGCCCTCCACTTT. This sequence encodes CASRGAGEALHF.

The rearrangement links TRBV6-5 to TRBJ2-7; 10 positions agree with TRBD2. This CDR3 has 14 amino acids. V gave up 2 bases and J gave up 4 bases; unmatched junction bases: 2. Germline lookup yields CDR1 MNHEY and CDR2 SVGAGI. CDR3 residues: CASSYTSGVYEQYF. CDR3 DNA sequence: TGTGCCAGCAGTTACACTAGCGGGGTATACGAGCAGTACTTC.

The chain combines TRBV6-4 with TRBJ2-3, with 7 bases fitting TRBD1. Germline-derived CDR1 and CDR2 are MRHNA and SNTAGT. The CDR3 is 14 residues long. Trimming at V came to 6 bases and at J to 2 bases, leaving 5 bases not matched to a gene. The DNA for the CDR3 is TGTGCCAGCAGCCGGGACAGCGACACAGATACGCAGTATTTT. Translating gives CASSRDSDTDTQYF.

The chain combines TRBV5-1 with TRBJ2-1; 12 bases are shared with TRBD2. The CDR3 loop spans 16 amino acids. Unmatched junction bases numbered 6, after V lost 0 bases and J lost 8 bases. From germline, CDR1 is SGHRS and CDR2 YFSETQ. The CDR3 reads CASSLAGTSGGYEQFF. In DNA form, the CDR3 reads TGCGCCAGCAGCTTGGCCGGCACTAGCGGGGGGTATGAGCAGTTCTTC.

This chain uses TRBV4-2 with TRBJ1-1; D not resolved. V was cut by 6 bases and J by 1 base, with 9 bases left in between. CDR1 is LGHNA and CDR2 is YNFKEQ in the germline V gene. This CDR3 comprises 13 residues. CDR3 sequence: CASRFGGNTEAFF. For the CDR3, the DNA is TGTGCCAGCAGGTTCGGCGGGAACACTGAAGCTTTCTTT.

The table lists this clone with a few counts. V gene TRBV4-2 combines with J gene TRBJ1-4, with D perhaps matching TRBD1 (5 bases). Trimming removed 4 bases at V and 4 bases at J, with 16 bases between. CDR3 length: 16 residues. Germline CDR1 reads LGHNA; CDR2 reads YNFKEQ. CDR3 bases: TGTGCCAGCAGCCCGGGTGTTCGGGGGGTTAATGAAAAACTGTTTTTT. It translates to CASSPGVRGVNEKLFF.

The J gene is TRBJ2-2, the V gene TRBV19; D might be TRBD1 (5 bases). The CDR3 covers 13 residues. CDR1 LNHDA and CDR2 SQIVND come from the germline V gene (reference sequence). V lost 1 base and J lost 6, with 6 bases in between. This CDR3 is CASSIAGSGELFF. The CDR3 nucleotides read TGTGCCAGTAGTATAGCAGGGTCCGGGGAGCTGTTTTTT.

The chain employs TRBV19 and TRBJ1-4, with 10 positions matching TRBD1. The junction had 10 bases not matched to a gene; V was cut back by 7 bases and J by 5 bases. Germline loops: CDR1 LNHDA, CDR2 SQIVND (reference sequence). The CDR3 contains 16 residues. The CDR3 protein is CASTFRRGQGNEKLFF. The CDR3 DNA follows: TGTGCCAGTACCTTCAGGAGGGGACAGGGGAATGAAAAACTGTTTTTT.

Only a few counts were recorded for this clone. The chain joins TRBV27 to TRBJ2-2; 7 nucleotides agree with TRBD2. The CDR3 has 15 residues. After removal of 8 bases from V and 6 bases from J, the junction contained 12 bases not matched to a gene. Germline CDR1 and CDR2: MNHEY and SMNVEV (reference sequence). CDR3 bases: TGTGCCAGCTCCGCGGGAGTGAGGAGCGCCGGGGAGCTGTTTTTT. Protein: CASSAGVRSAGELFF.

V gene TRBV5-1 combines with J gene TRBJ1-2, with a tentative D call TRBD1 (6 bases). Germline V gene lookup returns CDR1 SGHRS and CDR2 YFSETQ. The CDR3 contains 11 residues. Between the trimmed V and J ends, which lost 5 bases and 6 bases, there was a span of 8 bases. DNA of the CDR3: TGCGCCAGCAGGGAGGGGGATGGCTACACCTTC. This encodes CASREGDGYTF.

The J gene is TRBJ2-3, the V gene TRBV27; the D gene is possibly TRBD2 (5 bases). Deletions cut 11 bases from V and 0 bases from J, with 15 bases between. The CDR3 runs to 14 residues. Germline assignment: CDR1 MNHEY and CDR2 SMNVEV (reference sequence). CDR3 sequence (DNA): TGTGCCTCAGCGGCAGTATACAGCACAGATACGCAGTATTTT. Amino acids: CASAAVYSTDTQYF.

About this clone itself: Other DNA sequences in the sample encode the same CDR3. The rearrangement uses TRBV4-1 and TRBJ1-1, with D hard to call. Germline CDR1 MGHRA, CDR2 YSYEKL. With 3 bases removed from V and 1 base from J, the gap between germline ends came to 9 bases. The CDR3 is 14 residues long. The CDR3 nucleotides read TGCGCCAGCAGCCAGGAGACCGCGAACACTGAAGCTTTCTTT. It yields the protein CASSQETANTEAFF.

Here the CDR3 reads CASSPDSAYEQYF. The CDR3 DNA is TGTGCCAGCAGCCCCGACAGCGCCTACGAGCAGTACTTC. The chain uses TRBV6-5 and TRBJ2-7, with D perhaps TRBD1 (5 bases). V lost 6 bases and J lost 2, with 11 bases in between. CDR3 length: 13 residues. The germline gives CDR1 MNHEY, CDR2 SVGAGI.

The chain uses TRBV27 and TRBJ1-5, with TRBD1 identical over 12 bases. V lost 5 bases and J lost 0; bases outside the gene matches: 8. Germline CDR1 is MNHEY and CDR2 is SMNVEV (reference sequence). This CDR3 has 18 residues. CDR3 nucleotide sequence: TGTGCCAGCAGTCTGGGACAGGGGGCGGGTTTTAGCAATCAGCCCCAGCATTTT. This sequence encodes CASSLGQGAGFSNQPQHF.

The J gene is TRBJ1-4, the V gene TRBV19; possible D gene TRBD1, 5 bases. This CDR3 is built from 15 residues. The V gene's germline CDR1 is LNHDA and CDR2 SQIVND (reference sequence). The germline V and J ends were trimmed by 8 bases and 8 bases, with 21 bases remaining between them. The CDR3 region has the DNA TGTGCCAGTGGCATTCGTGGGGCGATTCCCGAAAAACTGTTTTTT. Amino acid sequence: CASGIRGAIPEKLFF.

In nucleotides, the CDR3 is TGTGCCAGCAGTTTCCTAGCGGGGGGGCTTCCCTACGAGCAGTACTTC. Encoded protein: CASSFLAGGLPYEQYF. The chain recombines TRBV27 with TRBJ2-7; 12 bases line up with TRBD2. The CDR3 covers 16 residues. Trimming took 3 bases from V and 2 from J; bases not matched to a gene: 5. Germline V gives CDR1 MNHEY, CDR2 SMNVEV (reference sequence).

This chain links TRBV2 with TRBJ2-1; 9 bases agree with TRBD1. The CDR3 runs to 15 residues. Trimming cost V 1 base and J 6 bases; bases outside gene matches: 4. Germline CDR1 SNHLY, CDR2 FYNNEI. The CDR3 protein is CASSEEQGAFNEQFF. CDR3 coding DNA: TGTGCCAGCAGTGAAGAACAGGGGGCTTTCAATGAGCAGTTCTTC.